The source of this TCR beta chain is a study of naive and memory T cell subsets. Study findings and constraints: Potentially, T cell activation and differentiation skew this RNA-based measurement.

This clonotype was seen many times. No antigen is known for it. An oligonucleotide containing a UMI was ligated to the 3' end of TCR cDNA. Amplification of ligated cDNA took four PCR rounds with SP2 and nested alpha and beta constant primers. TCRdb processed the 5' RACE reads anew with MiXCR; each CDR3 protein has one entry. The repertoire holds over 45,000 distinct CDR3 sequences, about 8.3% seen once, with around a tenth in the top ten. This CDR3 region has 18 residues. Germline CDR1 and CDR2: LGHNA and YSLEER. Trimming took 0 bases from V and 6 from J, leaving 23 bases between them. This chain links TRBV4-3 with TRBJ1-2; a weak D match, TRBD1 (6 bases). The sequence derives from a female donor in good health. In nucleotides, the CDR3 is TGCGCCAGCAGCCAAGATCTTTCCCTCACAGGGATGCTAAATGGCTACACCTTC. Translated: CASSQDLSLTGMLNGYTF.